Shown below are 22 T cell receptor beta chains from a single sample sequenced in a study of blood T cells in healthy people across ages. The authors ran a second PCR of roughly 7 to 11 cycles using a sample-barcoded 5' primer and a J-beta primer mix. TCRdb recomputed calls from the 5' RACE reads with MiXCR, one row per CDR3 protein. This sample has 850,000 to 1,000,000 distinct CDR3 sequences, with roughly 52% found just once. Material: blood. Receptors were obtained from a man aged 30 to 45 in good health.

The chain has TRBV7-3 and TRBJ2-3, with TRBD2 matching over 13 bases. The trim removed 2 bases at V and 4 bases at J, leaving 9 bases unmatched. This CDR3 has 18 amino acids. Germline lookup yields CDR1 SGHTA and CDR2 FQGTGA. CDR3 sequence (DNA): TGTGCCAGCAGCTTAGTTGGGACTAGCGGGGTTGTGGCAGATACGCAGTATTTT. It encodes CASSLVGTSGVVADTQYF. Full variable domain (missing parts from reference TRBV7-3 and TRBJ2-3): GAGVSQTPSNKVTEKGKYVELRCDPISGHTALYWYRQSLGQGPEFLIYFQGTGAADDSGLPNDRFFAVRPEGSVSTLKIQRTERGDSAVYLCASSLVGTSGVVADTQYFGPGTRLTVL.

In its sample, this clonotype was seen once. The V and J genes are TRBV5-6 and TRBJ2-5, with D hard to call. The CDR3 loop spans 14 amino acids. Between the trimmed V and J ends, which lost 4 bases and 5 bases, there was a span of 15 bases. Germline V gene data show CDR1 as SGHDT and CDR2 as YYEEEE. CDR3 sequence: CASSNRAPLETQYF. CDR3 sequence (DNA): TGTGCCAGCAGCAACCGGGCCCCGTTGGAGACCCAGTACTTC.

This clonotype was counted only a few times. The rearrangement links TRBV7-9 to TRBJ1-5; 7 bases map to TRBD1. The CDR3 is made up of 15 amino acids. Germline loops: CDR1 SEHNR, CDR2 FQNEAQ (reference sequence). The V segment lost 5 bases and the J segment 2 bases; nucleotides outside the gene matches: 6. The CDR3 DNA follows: TGTGCCAGCAGCCAGGGGGGGGTTGGCAATCAGCCCCAGCATTTT. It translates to CASSQGGVGNQPQHF.

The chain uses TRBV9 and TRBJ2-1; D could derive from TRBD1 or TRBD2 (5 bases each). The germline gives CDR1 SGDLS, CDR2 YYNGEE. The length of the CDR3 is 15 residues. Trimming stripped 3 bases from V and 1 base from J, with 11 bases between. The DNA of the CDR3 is TGTGCCAGCAGCGCTGGGACGACGTCCTACAATGAGCAGTTCTTC. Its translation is CASSAGTTSYNEQFF.

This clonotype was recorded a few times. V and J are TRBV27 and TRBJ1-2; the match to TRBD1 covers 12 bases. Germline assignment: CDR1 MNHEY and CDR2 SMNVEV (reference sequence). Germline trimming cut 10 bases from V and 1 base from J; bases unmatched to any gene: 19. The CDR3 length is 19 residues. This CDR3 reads CAIYYSGTGGPPDNYGYTF. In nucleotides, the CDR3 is TGTGCCATTTATTACTCCGGGACAGGGGGCCCTCCAGATAACTATGGCTACACCTTC.

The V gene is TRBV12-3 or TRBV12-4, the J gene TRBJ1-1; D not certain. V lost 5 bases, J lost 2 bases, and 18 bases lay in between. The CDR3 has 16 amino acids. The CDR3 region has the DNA TGTGCCAGCAGTCACTCTTTGGGGATATTCAACACTGAAGCTTTCTTT. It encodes CASSHSLGIFNTEAFF.

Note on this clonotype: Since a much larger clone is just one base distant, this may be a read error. The CDR3 sequence is CANSPRDYNNEQFF. For the CDR3, the DNA is TGTGCCAACTCCCCCCGGGACTATAACAATGAGCAGTTCTTC. The rearrangement links TRBV18 to TRBJ2-1, with 7 bases aligning to TRBD2. The CDR3 runs 14 residues. In germline, CDR1 is KGHSH, CDR2 LQKENI. J lost 5 bases, V lost 10 bases, and 11 bases had no gene match.

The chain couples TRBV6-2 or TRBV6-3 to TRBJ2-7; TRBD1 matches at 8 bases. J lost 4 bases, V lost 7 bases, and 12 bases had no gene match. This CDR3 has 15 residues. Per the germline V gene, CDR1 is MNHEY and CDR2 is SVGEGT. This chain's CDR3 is CASTQDRVRGYEQYF. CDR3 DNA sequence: TGTGCCAGCACCCAGGACAGGGTGAGGGGTTACGAGCAGTACTTC.

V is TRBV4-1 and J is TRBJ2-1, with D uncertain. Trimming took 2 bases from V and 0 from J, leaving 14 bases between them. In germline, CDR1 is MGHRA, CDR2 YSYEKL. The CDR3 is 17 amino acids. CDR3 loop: CASSQTLGPDSYNEQFF. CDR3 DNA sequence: TGCGCCAGCAGCCAAACCCTTGGACCGGACTCCTACAATGAGCAGTTCTTC.

The CDR3 reads CAISSRADEQYF. Written as DNA, the CDR3 is TGTGCCATCAGTAGCAGGGCAGACGAGCAGTACTTC. This chain uses TRBV10-3 with TRBJ2-7, with TRBD1 as a possible D gene (5 bases). There are 12 residues in the CDR3. V dropped 5 bases and J dropped 5 bases, with 10 bases sitting between them. Germline V CDR1 and CDR2: ENHRY, SYGVKD.

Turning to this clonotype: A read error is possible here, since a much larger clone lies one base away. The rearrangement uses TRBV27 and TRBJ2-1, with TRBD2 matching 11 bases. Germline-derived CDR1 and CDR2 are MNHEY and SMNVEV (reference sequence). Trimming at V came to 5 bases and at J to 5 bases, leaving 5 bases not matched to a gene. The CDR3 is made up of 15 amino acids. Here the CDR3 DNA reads TGTGCCAGCAGTCATAGCGGGGGGGCCCACAATGAGCAGTTCTTC. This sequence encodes CASSHSGGAHNEQFF.

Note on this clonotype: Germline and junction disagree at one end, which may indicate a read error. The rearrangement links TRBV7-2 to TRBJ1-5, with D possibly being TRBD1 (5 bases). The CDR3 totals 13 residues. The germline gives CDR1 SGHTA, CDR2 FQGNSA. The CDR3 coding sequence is TGTGCCAGTAGCTCGGTTGGGACTTCGCCCCAGCATTTT. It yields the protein CASSSVGTSPQHF.

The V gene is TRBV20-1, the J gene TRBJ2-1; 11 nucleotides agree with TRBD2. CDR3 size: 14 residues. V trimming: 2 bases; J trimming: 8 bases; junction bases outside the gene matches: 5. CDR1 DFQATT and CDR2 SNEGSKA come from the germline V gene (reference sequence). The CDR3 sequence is CSARPSGGRDEQFF. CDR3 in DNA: TGCAGTGCTAGACCTAGCGGGGGGCGCGATGAGCAGTTCTTC.

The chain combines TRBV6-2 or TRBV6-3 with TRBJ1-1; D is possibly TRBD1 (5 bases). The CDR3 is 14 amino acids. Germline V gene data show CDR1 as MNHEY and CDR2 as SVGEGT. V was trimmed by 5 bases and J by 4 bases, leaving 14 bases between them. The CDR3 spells CASSRTGRGTEAFF. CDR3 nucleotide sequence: TGTGCCAGCAGTCGTACGGGGAGGGGCACTGAAGCTTTCTTT.

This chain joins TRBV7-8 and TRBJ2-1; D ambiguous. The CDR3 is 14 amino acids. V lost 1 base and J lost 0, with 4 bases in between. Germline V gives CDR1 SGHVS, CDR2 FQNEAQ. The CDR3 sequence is CASSLDDSYNEQFF. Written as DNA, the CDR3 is TGTGCCAGCAGCTTAGATGACTCCTACAATGAGCAGTTCTTC.

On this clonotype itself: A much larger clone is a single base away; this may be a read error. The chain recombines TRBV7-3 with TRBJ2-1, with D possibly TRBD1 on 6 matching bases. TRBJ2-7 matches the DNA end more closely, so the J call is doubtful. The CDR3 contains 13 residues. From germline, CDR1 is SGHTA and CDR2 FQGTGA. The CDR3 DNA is TGTGCCAGCAGCTTTCAGCAGGGGAGTGAGCAGTACTTC. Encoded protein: CASSFQQGSEQYF.

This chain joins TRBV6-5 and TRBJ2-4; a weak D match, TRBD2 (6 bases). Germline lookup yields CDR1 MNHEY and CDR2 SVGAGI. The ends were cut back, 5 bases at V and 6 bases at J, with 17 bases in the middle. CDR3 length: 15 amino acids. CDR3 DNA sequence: TGTGCCAGCAGTCCCCGCGGGGATCAGGGAAACATTCAGTACTTC. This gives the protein CASSPRGDQGNIQYF.

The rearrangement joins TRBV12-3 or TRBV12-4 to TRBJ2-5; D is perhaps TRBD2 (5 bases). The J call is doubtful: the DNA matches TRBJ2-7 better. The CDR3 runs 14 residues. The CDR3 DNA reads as TGTGCCAGCAGCTCCGGGGAGATATCCTACGAGCAGTACTTC. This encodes CASSSGEISYEQYF.

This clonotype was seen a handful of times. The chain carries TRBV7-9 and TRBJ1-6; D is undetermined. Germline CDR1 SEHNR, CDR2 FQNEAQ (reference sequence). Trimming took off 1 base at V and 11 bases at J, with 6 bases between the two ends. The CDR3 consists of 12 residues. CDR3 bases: TGTGCCAGCAGCTTAGTAACTCCACCCCTCCACTTT. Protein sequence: CASSLVTPPLHF.

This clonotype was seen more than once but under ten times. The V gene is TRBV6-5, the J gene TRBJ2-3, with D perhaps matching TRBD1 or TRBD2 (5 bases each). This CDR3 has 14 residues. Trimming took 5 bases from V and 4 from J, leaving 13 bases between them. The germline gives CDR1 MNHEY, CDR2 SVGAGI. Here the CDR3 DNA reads TGTGCCAGCAGTCCAAGGGACCTTGCAGATACGCAGTATTTT. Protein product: CASSPRDLADTQYF.

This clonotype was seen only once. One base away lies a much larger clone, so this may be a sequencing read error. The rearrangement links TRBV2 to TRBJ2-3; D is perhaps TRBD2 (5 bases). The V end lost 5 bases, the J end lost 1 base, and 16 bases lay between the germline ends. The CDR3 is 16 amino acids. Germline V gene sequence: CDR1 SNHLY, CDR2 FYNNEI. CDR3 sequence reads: CASSLLASSRTDTQYF. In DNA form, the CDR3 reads TGTGCCAGCAGTCTCCTCGCTAGCAGCCGCACAGATACGCAGTATTTT.

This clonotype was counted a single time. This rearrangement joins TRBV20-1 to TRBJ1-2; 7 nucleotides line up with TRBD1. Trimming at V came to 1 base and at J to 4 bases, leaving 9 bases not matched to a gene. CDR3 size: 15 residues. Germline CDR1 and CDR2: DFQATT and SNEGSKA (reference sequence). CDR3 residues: CSARGDQKGAYGYTF. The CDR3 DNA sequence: TGCAGTGCTAGAGGTGATCAAAAGGGGGCCTATGGCTACACCTTC.